Each of the 27 T cell receptor beta chains below was sequenced from the same sample in a study of T cell responses to AZD1222 COVID-19 vaccine (dated by TCRdb to 2020 to 2022). Libraries were made using the immunoSEQ multiplex PCR assay. The table was pulled from immuneACCESS by TCRdb, which kept in-frame rearrangements only. Such tables lose some clones; where checked, under half of the loss comes from unresolved V genes, and the rest has no known cause. The table for this sample lists approximately 220,000 clones; 90% to 95% of them were counted only once. More than 0.8% of the sample lies in the top ten. The sample's time point label is to be understood as: baseline before first vaccination. Interpreted using the paper, the treatment or condition label stands for: meningococcal conjugate vaccine given as trial control. The sequenced sample was peripheral blood, obtained on day 0 of MenACWY control vaccination. The receptor set was obtained from an adult in good health.

The chain has TRBV6-5 and TRBJ1-2; TRBD1 matches 8 bases. CDR3 length: 16 residues. Germline CDR1 reads MNHEY; CDR2 reads SVGAGI. V lost 4 bases to trimming and J lost 7 bases; unmatched junction nucleotides: 14. The CDR3: CASSFLRTGREGGYTF. CDR3 DNA: TGTGCCAGCAGTTTCCTCCGGACAGGGCGGGAGGGTGGCTACACCTTC.

V is TRBV18 and J is TRBJ2-3; the D gene is possibly TRBD1 (8 bases). CDR1 KGHSH and CDR2 LQKENI come from the germline V gene. The CDR3 totals 16 residues. Trimming removed 3 bases from V and 3 bases from J, with 16 bases in between. CDR3 amino acids: CASSPLQGGLTDTQYF. The CDR3 DNA reads as TGTGCCAGCTCACCGCTACAGGGGGGACTAACAGATACGCAGTATTTT. The full variable domain, with the rest looked up from reference TRBV18 and TRBJ2-3, is NAGVMQNPRHLVRRRGQEARLRCSPMKGHSHVYWYRQLPEEGLKFMVYLQKENIIDESGMPKERFSAEFPKEGPSILRIQQVVRGDSAAYFCASSPLQGGLTDTQYFGPGTRLTVL.

CDR3 DNA sequence: TGTGCCAGCATGGCCGGTGGAAACACCATATATTTT. It specifies CASMAGGNTIYF. The genes are TRBV3-1 (or the pseudogene TRBV3-2) and TRBJ1-3, with no clear D. The CDR3 consists of 12 residues. Germline loops: CDR1 LGHDT, CDR2 YNNKEL (reference sequence). The ends were cut back, 7 bases at V and 3 bases at J, with 7 bases in the middle.

For the CDR3, the DNA is TGTGCCAGCAGTCCAACAGGCTTCGAAGCTTTCTTT. Translated: CASSPTGFEAFF. The chain carries TRBV12-3 or TRBV12-4 and TRBJ1-1, with D possibly matching TRBD1 (5 bases). V lost 5 bases, J lost 8 bases, and 12 bases lay in between. The CDR3 consists of 12 residues.

This chain joins TRBV28 and TRBJ1-5; a possible D gene is TRBD1 (6 bases). Germline CDR1 reads MDHEN; CDR2 reads SYDVKM. Deletions cut 2 bases from V and 0 bases from J, with 14 bases between. The length of the CDR3 is 17 residues. Here the CDR3 reads CASSLPGTPYSNQPQHF. Here the CDR3 DNA reads TGTGCCAGCAGTTTACCCGGGACACCTTATAGCAATCAGCCCCAGCATTTT.

The V gene is TRBV7-2, the J gene TRBJ1-5, with no clear D. The CDR3 has 13 amino acids. V shed 1 base and J shed 4 bases, with 5 bases lying between them. Germline V gives CDR1 SGHTA, CDR2 FQGNSA. The CDR3 nucleotides are TGTGCCAGCAGCTTAGGCCGAAATCAGCCCCAGCATTTT. It codes for CASSLGRNQPQHF.

The V and J genes are TRBV2 and TRBJ1-5; D call uncertain. The germline V and J ends were trimmed by 6 bases and 3 bases, with 3 bases remaining between them. The CDR3 length is 11 residues. From germline, CDR1 is SNHLY and CDR2 FYNNEI. The CDR3 spells CASRVNQPQHF. In DNA, the CDR3 is TGTGCCAGCAGGGTCAATCAGCCCCAGCATTTT.

The chain combines TRBV7-2 with TRBJ1-3; D is unresolved. With 6 bases removed from V and 3 bases from J, the gap between germline ends came to 15 bases. Germline CDR1 SGHTA, CDR2 FQGNSA. The CDR3 has 15 amino acids. CDR3 residues: CASSPGLTYGNTIYF. Written as DNA, the CDR3 is TGTGCCAGCAGTCCCGGGCTTACCTATGGAAACACCATATATTTT.

The rearrangement joins TRBV5-5 to TRBJ2-2, with TRBD1 matching over 8 bases. Germline CDR1 and CDR2: SGHKS and YYEKEE (reference sequence). The V and J ends lost 2 bases and 2 bases, in that order; junction bases with no gene match: 5. The CDR3 covers 16 residues. CDR3 DNA sequence: TGTGCCAGCAGCTTCCGGGACAGGCTAAACACCGGGGAGCTGTTTTTT. Protein product: CASSFRDRLNTGELFF.

The chain couples TRBV7-9 to TRBJ2-1; 14 bases are shared with TRBD2. The germline gives CDR1 SEHNR, CDR2 FQNEAQ (reference sequence). V was clipped by 4 bases and J by 6 bases; unmatched bases: 2. The CDR3 length is 15 residues. Here the CDR3 reads CASSSGTSGGNEQFF. CDR3 sequence (DNA): TGTGCCAGCAGCTCTGGGACTAGCGGGGGCAATGAGCAGTTCTTC.

This chain links TRBV4-2 with TRBJ2-3; D uncertain. Trimming took off 1 base at V and 2 bases at J, with 7 bases between the two ends. Germline V gene data show CDR1 as LGHNA and CDR2 as YNFKEQ. The CDR3 runs to 14 residues. The CDR3 region is CASSQAADTDTQYF. The CDR3 DNA is TGTGCCAGCAGCCAAGCGGCGGACACAGATACGCAGTATTTT.

This sequence joins TRBV6-6 and TRBJ2-7; D is unresolved. Germline V gene sequence: CDR1 MNHNY, CDR2 SVGAGI (reference sequence). The CDR3 contains 11 residues. Trimming took 5 bases from V and 4 from J, leaving 6 bases between them. CDR3 amino acids: CASSVLYEQYF. The CDR3 nucleotides are TGTGCCAGCAGTGTGTTATACGAGCAGTACTTC.

The table lists this clone with a count of one. The CDR3 DNA sequence: TGTGCCAGCAGCCTAACTACCTTGGTGGATCAGCCCCAGCATTTT. Amino acid sequence: CASSLTTLVDQPQHF. The chain recombines TRBV21-1 with TRBJ1-5. TRBV21-1 is an annotated pseudogene. The CDR3 is made up of 15 amino acids.

This chain links TRBV7-2 with TRBJ2-7; a weak D match, TRBD1 (6 bases). The ends were cut back, 4 bases at V and 0 bases at J, with 19 bases in the middle. The CDR3 runs 17 residues. Germline CDR1 SGHTA, CDR2 FQGNSA. CDR3 DNA: TGTGCCAGCAGCTCGAAAAATGGGGGCCCCAGCTCCTACGAGCAGTACTTC. The encoded protein is CASSSKNGGPSSYEQYF.

In this sample, this clone turned up once. The chain joins TRBV5-1 to TRBJ2-5; tentative D call: TRBD2 (5 bases). The CDR3 consists of 12 residues. Trimming pared 4 bases from V and 2 bases from J, leaving 6 bases between. Per germline, CDR1 SGHRS and CDR2 YFSETQ. The CDR3 loop is CASSTGQETQYF. The CDR3 nucleotides read TGCGCCAGCAGCACGGGACAAGAGACCCAGTACTTC.

This clone was seen once. The chain combines TRBV5-1 with TRBJ1-2, with a tentative D call TRBD1 (5 bases). Germline V gives CDR1 SGHRS, CDR2 YFSETQ. The CDR3 consists of 13 residues. The V end lost 5 bases, the J end lost 1 base, and 9 bases lay between the germline ends. The CDR3 nucleotides are TGCGCCAGCAGGAGGGACGTTAACTATGGCTACACCTTC. Its protein is CASRRDVNYGYTF.

This chain uses TRBV6-6 with TRBJ1-5, with D uncertain. The V end lost 7 bases, the J end lost 5 bases, and 15 bases lay between the germline ends. Germline CDR1 reads MNHNY; CDR2 reads SVGAGI (reference sequence). The CDR3 contains 14 residues. CDR3 in amino acids: CASNNPGSYQPQHF. CDR3 nucleotide sequence: TGTGCCAGCAACAACCCGGGCAGCTATCAGCCCCAGCATTTT.

The CDR3 DNA reads TGTGCCAGCTCGCCGGGAGGGGCCAACAACTATGGCTACACCTTC. Protein sequence: CASSPGGANNYGYTF. This chain links TRBV18 with TRBJ1-2, with TRBD1 as a possible D gene (5 bases). CDR1 is KGHSH and CDR2 is LQKENI in the germline V gene. This CDR3 comprises 15 residues. V was clipped by 6 bases and J by 2 bases, with 16 bases between them. The variable domain in full, with the rest retrieved from reference TRBV18 and TRBJ1-2, is NAGVMQNPRHLVRRRGQEARLRCSPMKGHSHVYWYRQLPEEGLKFMVYLQKENIIDESGMPKERFSAEFPKEGPSILRIQQVVRGDSAAYFCASSPGGANNYGYTFGSGTRLTVV.

V is TRBV23-1 and J is TRBJ1-5; maybe TRBD1 (5 bases). TRBV23-1 is assigned to the ORF class and has an uncertain function. Between the trimmed V and J ends, which lost 0 bases and 4 bases, there was a span of 13 bases. CDR3 length equals 16 residues. The CDR3 region has the DNA TGCGCCAGCAGTCAATCACCTATGGGGGGGAATCAGCCCCAGCATTTT. Residues: CASSQSPMGGNQPQHF.

The CDR3 bases are TGCGCCAGCAGCCCCCGGGAGTTCTCGGATAACACCATATATTTT. Translating it yields CASSPREFSDNTIYF. The rearrangement joins TRBV5-1 to TRBJ1-3; no clear D. This CDR3 is built from 15 residues. The V end was cut by 4 bases, the J end by 7 bases, with 18 bases between. Per germline, CDR1 SGHRS and CDR2 YFSETQ. Based on the CDR3 plus reference TRBV5-1 and TRBJ1-3, the full variable domain is KAGVTQTPRYLIKTRGQQVTLSCSPISGHRSVSWYQQTPGQGLQFLFEYFSETQRNKGNFPGRFSGRQFSNSRSEMNVSTLELGDSALYLCASSPREFSDNTIYFGEGSWLTVV.

This clone was counted between two and nine times. The gene calls are TRBV2 and TRBJ2-5; D remains unclear. CDR1 and CDR2 from the germline V gene are SNHLY and FYNNEI. Trimming removed 6 bases at V and 1 base at J, with 18 bases between. The CDR3 is 16 residues long. CDR3 sequence reads: CASRWGPAASQETQYF. CDR3 nucleotides: TGTGCCAGCAGATGGGGTCCCGCGGCCTCCCAAGAGACCCAGTACTTC.

This clone was counted once. The chain recombines TRBV7-9 with TRBJ2-1; TRBD1 aligns across 10 bases. V shed 3 bases, J shed 2 bases, and the junction held 4 bases outside the gene matches. This CDR3 comprises 16 residues. The germline V gene encodes CDR1 SEHNR and CDR2 FQNEAQ (reference sequence). CDR3 protein: CASSLTGTGAYNEQFF. DNA of the CDR3: TGTGCCAGCAGCTTGACCGGGACAGGGGCCTACAATGAGCAGTTCTTC.

The chain joins TRBV5-4 to TRBJ1-3; D remains unclear. V dropped 4 bases and J dropped 0 bases, with 8 bases sitting between them. The CDR3 loop spans 14 amino acids. CDR1 and CDR2 from the germline V gene are SGHNT and YYREEE (reference sequence). CDR3 loop: CASSRTGSGNTIYF. CDR3 nucleotides: TGTGCCAGCAGCCGGACGGGCTCTGGAAACACCATATATTTT.

The CDR3 sequence: CASSEDIGQNQPQHF. CDR3 in DNA: TGTGCCAGCAGTGAAGATATCGGACAGAATCAGCCCCAGCATTTT. The chain links TRBV2 to TRBJ1-5; possibly TRBD1 for D (6 bases). CDR3 length equals 15 residues. Germline CDR1 and CDR2: SNHLY and FYNNEI. Trimming removed 1 base from V and 4 bases from J, with 11 bases in between. Looking up the rest from reference TRBV2 and TRBJ1-5 gives the full variable domain: EPEVTQTPSHQVTQMGQEVILRCVPISNHLYFYWYRQILGQKVEFLVSFYNNEISEKSEIFDDQFSVERPDGSNFTLKIRSTKLEDSAMYFCASSEDIGQNQPQHFGDGTRLSIL.

The chain's CDR3 is CASSQESQGNGAQYF. Written as DNA, the CDR3 is TGCGCCAGCAGCCAAGAAAGCCAGGGGAACGGGGCCCAGTACTTC. The gene calls are TRBV4-1 and TRBJ2-5, with D maybe TRBD1 (6 bases). Germline assignment: CDR1 MGHRA and CDR2 YSYEKL. This CDR3 has 15 residues. Trimming shortened V by 0 bases and J by 9 bases, and 17 bases separated the two germline ends.

The V gene is TRBV3-1 (or the pseudogene TRBV3-2), the J gene TRBJ1-2; tentatively, D is TRBD1 (5 bases). V was trimmed by 5 bases and J by 7 bases, leaving 23 bases between them. Germline V gene lookup returns CDR1 LGHDT and CDR2 YNNKEL (reference sequence). This CDR3 has 16 residues. CDR3 residues: CASSAPGRPGGGGYTF. CDR3 bases: TGTGCCAGCAGCGCCCCCGGGAGGCCTGGGGGTGGTGGCTACACCTTC.

The sample holds one count of this clone. The V call is TRBV10-3, the J call TRBJ1-4, with TRBD1 matching 8 bases. V lost 6 bases, J lost 13 bases, and 7 bases stayed unmatched. Germline V gene lookup returns CDR1 ENHRY and CDR2 SYGVKD. This CDR3 has 12 amino acids. The CDR3 DNA reads as TGTGCCATCAGACAAGACAGGGGCGGACTGTTTTTT. This encodes CAIRQDRGGLFF.